This is a list of T cell receptor beta chains from one sample in a study of vaccination and CD4 T cells after COVID-19. TCRdb processed the PCR reads anew with MiXCR; each CDR3 protein has one entry. Counted here are under 25,000 distinct CDR3 sequences, approximately 39% occurring once; the ten biggest clones make up over 12%. For these TCRs, the target antigens are not known. The sequenced material came from cultured CD4+ T cells from blood. The receptors stem from a human donor with COVID-19. Each CDR3 is given with its conserved first and last residue. The D gene is left open where the match is weak. Expanded clones get a size class; other rows say once, few or many, or leave the size out.

J gene: TRBJ1-2; clone size: NA; V gene: TRBV6-1; D gene: NA; CDR3 protein: CASRPTGTYGYTF
J gene: TRBJ2-3; clone size: few; V gene: TRBV20-1; D gene: NA; CDR3 protein: CSARWGDDTQYF
J gene: TRBJ2-5; clone size: NA; V gene: TRBV7-8; D gene: NA; CDR3 protein: CASSLVRQETQYF
J gene: TRBJ1-1; clone size: NA; V gene: TRBV30; D gene: TRBD1; CDR3 protein: CAWVPGTGGTEAFF
J gene: TRBJ1-2; clone size: NA; V gene: TRBV7-2; D gene: NA; CDR3 protein: CASSLAGSVGGYGYTF
J gene: TRBJ2-5; clone size: NA; V gene: TRBV7-8; D gene: TRBD1; CDR3 protein: CASSPSHTGGETQYF
J gene: TRBJ1-1; clone size: NA; V gene: TRBV28; D gene: TRBD1; CDR3 protein: CASRTGTGSTEAFF
J gene: TRBJ2-1; clone size: few; V gene: TRBV4-3; D gene: NA; CDR3 protein: CASSQDKSSYNEQFF
J gene: TRBJ1-5; clone size: NA; V gene: TRBV20-1; D gene: NA; CDR3 protein: CSARPPGAGDSNQPQHF
J gene: TRBJ1-6; clone size: NA; V gene: TRBV23-1; D gene: NA; CDR3 protein: CASSLKRRMGNSPLHF
J gene: TRBJ2-2; clone size: NA; V gene: TRBV5-1; D gene: TRBD2; CDR3 protein: CASSLGSGGAWTGELFF
J gene: TRBJ1-2; clone size: NA; V gene: TRBV19; D gene: TRBD1; CDR3 protein: CASSIDGTDTGYTF
J gene: TRBJ2-5; clone size: few; V gene: TRBV20-1; D gene: TRBD2; CDR3 protein: CSARDTSAEETQYF
J gene: TRBJ2-3; clone size: few; V gene: TRBV7-2; D gene: TRBD1; CDR3 protein: CASSAGTGRTDTQYF
J gene: TRBJ2-3; clone size: few; V gene: TRBV5-6; D gene: TRBD2; CDR3 protein: CASTPPERGARPLADTQYF
J gene: TRBJ2-7; clone size: NA; V gene: TRBV27; D gene: TRBD2; CDR3 protein: CASSPRLAGGQGEQYF
J gene: TRBJ2-7; clone size: few; V gene: TRBV2; D gene: TRBD1; CDR3 protein: CASRSPGTGAEQYF
J gene: TRBJ2-3; clone size: NA; V gene: TRBV19; D gene: NA; CDR3 protein: CASSSSQTVMYTDTQYF
J gene: TRBJ1-5; clone size: NA; V gene: TRBV6-2/TRBV6-3; D gene: NA; CDR3 protein: CASTNVLSQPQHF
J gene: TRBJ1-5; clone size: few; V gene: TRBV20-1; D gene: TRBD1; CDR3 protein: CSAEPPGQSNQPQHF
J gene: TRBJ1-3; clone size: NA; V gene: TRBV29-1; D gene: NA; CDR3 protein: CSVTLTGNTIYF
J gene: TRBJ2-4; clone size: NA; V gene: TRBV28; D gene: NA; CDR3 protein: CASSLPGDLAKNIQYF
J gene: TRBJ2-7; clone size: NA; V gene: TRBV7-6; D gene: NA; CDR3 protein: CASSSLGRDGSYEQYF
J gene: TRBJ1-2; clone size: few; V gene: TRBV7-9; D gene: NA; CDR3 protein: CATRQGLPAYYGYTF
J gene: TRBJ1-3; clone size: few; V gene: TRBV27; D gene: NA; CDR3 protein: CATPPESGNTIYF
J gene: TRBJ1-1; clone size: NA; V gene: TRBV29-1; D gene: NA; CDR3 protein: CSVERGRTEAFF
J gene: TRBJ1-2; clone size: few; V gene: TRBV12-3/TRBV12-4; D gene: TRBD1; CDR3 protein: CASSSGTGTYGYTF
J gene: TRBJ1-2; clone size: NA; V gene: TRBV19; D gene: TRBD1; CDR3 protein: CASSALPGQGATGYTF
J gene: TRBJ2-5; clone size: few; V gene: TRBV7-2; D gene: NA; CDR3 protein: CASSLVPSVGETQYF
J gene: TRBJ1-3; clone size: NA; V gene: TRBV5-4; D gene: NA; CDR3 protein: CASSLGGPGNTIYF
J gene: TRBJ2-5; clone size: few; V gene: TRBV20-1; D gene: TRBD2; CDR3 protein: CSAPSGGTSGGAVRETQYF
J gene: TRBJ2-7; clone size: NA; V gene: TRBV5-6; D gene: NA; CDR3 protein: CASSLGVFEQYF
J gene: TRBJ2-2; clone size: once; V gene: TRBV6-1; D gene: TRBD1; CDR3 protein: CASTRFGRDSNTGELFF
J gene: TRBJ1-5; clone size: few; V gene: TRBV7-2; D gene: TRBD1; CDR3 protein: CASSSYQGADGNQPQHF
J gene: TRBJ2-4; clone size: few; V gene: TRBV20-1; D gene: NA; CDR3 protein: CSAEGIKTKNIQYF
J gene: TRBJ1-2; clone size: few; V gene: TRBV11-3; D gene: NA; CDR3 protein: CASSLSPSNYGYTF
J gene: TRBJ2-1; clone size: few; V gene: TRBV5-4; D gene: TRBD2; CDR3 protein: CASSLPGGSYNEQFF
J gene: TRBJ2-3; clone size: NA; V gene: TRBV7-2; D gene: NA; CDR3 protein: CASSTRDGRTDTQYF
J gene: TRBJ2-7; clone size: few; V gene: TRBV24-1; D gene: TRBD2; CDR3 protein: CATSDSVLAGYEQYF
J gene: TRBJ2-2; clone size: few; V gene: TRBV5-1; D gene: TRBD1; CDR3 protein: CASRDRVNTGELFF
J gene: TRBJ2-7; clone size: NA; V gene: TRBV12-3/TRBV12-4; D gene: NA; CDR3 protein: CASSPDIWAYEQYF
J gene: TRBJ2-2; clone size: medium-sized; V gene: TRBV4-1; D gene: TRBD2; CDR3 protein: CASSAGLAGGPGELFF
J gene: TRBJ1-2; clone size: NA; V gene: TRBV24-1; D gene: NA; CDR3 protein: CATAGGIYGYTF
J gene: TRBJ1-5; clone size: few; V gene: TRBV7-2; D gene: NA; CDR3 protein: CASSTTGTSNQPQHF
J gene: TRBJ2-7; clone size: NA; V gene: TRBV6-1; D gene: NA; CDR3 protein: CASSEYYRGIYEQYF
J gene: TRBJ1-1; clone size: few; V gene: TRBV11-3; D gene: NA; CDR3 protein: CASSLKNTEAFF
J gene: TRBJ1-4; clone size: few; V gene: TRBV27; D gene: TRBD1; CDR3 protein: CASSKGAPNEKLFF